This T cell receptor beta chain appears in the sequencing data of a study of cytomegalovirus exposure and HLA in healthy donors. Study-wide findings and caveats: Published work reported that the classifier diagnosed cytomegalovirus status with high specificity and sensitivity. Cytomegalovirus association was listed for around 180 TCR beta chains.

A note on this clone: Its antigen is as yet unknown.

CDR1 is ENHRY, CDR2 SYGVKD, per germline. Trimming removed 2 bases at V and 1 base at J, with 6 bases between. The CDR3 consists of 13 residues. Sequencing used immunoSEQ multiplex PCR; TCRdb keeps in-frame clones, though not all of them. The data hold over 200,000 clones, with about 92% observed a single time. The clonotype comes from a woman in her 30s in good health and CMV-seronegative. The chain couples TRBV10-3 to TRBJ2-7, with D unresolved. The sequenced material came from PBMCs. CDR3 nucleotides: TGTGCCATCAGTGAGCAAAGTTCCTACGAGCAGTACTTC. It translates to CAISEQSSYEQYF.